This T cell receptor (beta chain) emerged from a study of cytotoxic CD8 clonotypes in ibrutinib-treated CLL (dated by TCRdb to about 2021). Background for the entire study: The cohort was composed of ten to eleven relapsed/refractory and approximately 16 treatment-naive patients; IGHV unmutated status was identified in about 17 patients. Partial responses were observed in roughly 24 patients and complete responses in 2; after a median follow-up of 68 months, remission was maintained in 15 or so patients and progression was observed in some twelve. Response samples were obtained after a median of around 11 months of treatment, with a range of about 6 to 36 months. An average of around 250,000 productive templates and 94,082 productive rearrangements was obtained per sample. Longitudinal samples were obtainable from about 30% of the roughly 86 participants in the trial. Cryopreserved peripheral blood mononuclear cells were collected before treatment, at response, and at either disease progression or sustained remission. All remission and progressive disease samples were collected while patients were still receiving ibrutinib.

The goal of deep resolution MiSeq sequencing was a depth between 1 in 1 million and 1 in 200,000 T cells, and coverage averaged 10x per clonotype. TCR beta libraries were generated with the immunoSEQ hsTCRB Kit. The original methods were these. Data were analyzed with ImmunoSEQ Data Assistant and ImmunoSEQ Analyzer, with V, D and J genes assigned per IMGT definitions. Clonality, with values ranging from 0 to 1, was calculated as one minus the normalized Shannon entropy of productive rearrangement frequencies. Only overrepresented clonotypes making up at least 0.05% of the repertoire of each patient were included in the public clonotype analysis. Some 12 age-matched healthy donor repertoires from immuneACCESS served as clonality controls. TCRdb stores this immuneACCESS table with in-frame sequences only. Part of the clones is absent; in the studies checked, under half of the shortfall reflects unresolved V genes, and no reason is known for the rest. V and J calls and clone size come straight from that table; D and trimming were deduced from the DNA. Within this sample are 200,000 or so clones, with nearly 80% of them counted one time only. Roughly 11% of the sample comes from the top ten.

Results the study describes overall, beyond this receptor: Sustained-remission and progressing patients did not have matched sampling times, and lymph node repertoires were not examined. Baseline clonality was found to be higher than that of age-matched healthy donors and was strongly correlated with circulating CD8+ T-cell counts. Public clonotypes were found to be uncommon and were observed to contract or remain stable during treatment; the increase in clonality was shown to reflect expansion of private clonotypes at ibrutinib response. At ibrutinib response clonality went up, during sustained remission it held steady, and at progression it dropped back toward baseline.

Taken with the paper, the label for time point translates to: about twelve months on ibrutinib. For TCR beta library preparation, about 1.8 micrograms of genomic DNA were isolated from cryopreserved PBMCs. Longitudinal blood samples from CLL patients on ibrutinib monotherapy were analyzed using high-throughput TCR beta sequencing. The patients were enrolled in a single-center, open-label phase 2 trial of ibrutinib monotherapy. From the cysteine up to the phenylalanine, the CDR3 has a length of 15 residues. This entry keeps only the CDR3 DNA: 45 bases, framed from base 1. As encoded in the germline V gene, CDR1 is SGHNT while CDR2 is YENEEA. V gives up 0 bases and J gives up 3 bases, and the segment between their germline ends measures 9 bases. As concerns this clone: Its antigen has not been determined. The sample holds no much larger clone one base away, and base qualities are not on file.

The sample in question was PBMCs, obtained after 12 months of ibrutinib treatment. In this chain, TRBV11-3 is recombined with TRBJ2-1; confidence is insufficient to name the D gene. The sequence was collected from a human donor with chronic lymphocytic leukemia. The sequenced DNA is TGTGCCAGCAGCTTAGATGAGGCCAGCTACAATGAGCAGTTCTTC. This codes for CASSLDEASYNEQFF.